The clone carrying this T cell receptor (beta chain) was seen once. Antigen: not known. The record originates from a study of Ad26.COV2.S vaccination and SARS-CoV-2 variants. Germline values: CDR1 MNHEY, CDR2 SMNVEV (reference sequence). The length of the CDR3 is 17 residues. V shed 3 bases, J shed 8 bases, and the junction held 12 bases outside the gene matches. Using immunoSEQ multiplex PCR, the repertoire was profiled, and TCRdb retains in-frame clones only, with some absent. The data contain fewer than 500,000 clones, approximately 90% of them singletons. Treatment here: roughly 20 received Ad26.COV2.S at low or high dose, single or two shots; several received placebo; per-sample allocation not given. Vaccine and placebo recipients were sampled on day 63 after the first injection. Notes on the study in general: Those who received vaccine or placebo ended up with similar non-spike TCR breadth. The authors reported substantial breadth in spike-specific CD8+ and CD4+ T cell responses after vaccination. Spike-specific TCR breadth ran higher among vaccine recipients than placebo recipients.

The chain uses TRBV27 and TRBJ1-4; 10 bases match TRBD1. The TCR originated in a person aged 18-65 years who received the Ad26.COV2.S COVID-19 vaccine or a placebo. Sequenced here: peripheral blood, sampled in a trial of Ad26.COV2.S vaccine versus placebo. The CDR3 nucleotides are TGTGCCAGCAGTTTGTCTCGACAGGGGGCAATCGGGGAAAAACTGTTTTTT. As protein: CASSLSRQGAIGEKLFF. Complete variable domain (other parts from reference TRBV27 and TRBJ1-4): EAQVTQNPRYLITVTGKKLTVTCSQNMNHEYMSWYRQDPGLGLRQIYYSMNVEVTDKGDVPEGYKVSRKEKRNFPLILESPSPNQTSLYFCASSLSRQGAIGEKLFFGSGTQLSVL.